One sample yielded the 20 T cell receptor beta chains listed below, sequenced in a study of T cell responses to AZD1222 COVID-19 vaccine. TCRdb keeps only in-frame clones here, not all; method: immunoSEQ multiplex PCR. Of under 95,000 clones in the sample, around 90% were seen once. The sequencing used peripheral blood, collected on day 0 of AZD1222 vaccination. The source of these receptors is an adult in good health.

This CDR3 is CATGDRQPQHF. CDR3 nucleotides: TGTGCCACTGGGGATCGGCAGCCCCAGCATTTT. The chain uses TRBV6-5 and TRBJ1-5; no reliable D call. Per the germline V gene, CDR1 is MNHEY and CDR2 is SVGAGI. This CDR3 region has 11 residues. The germline V and J ends were trimmed by 10 bases and 7 bases, with 11 bases remaining between them.

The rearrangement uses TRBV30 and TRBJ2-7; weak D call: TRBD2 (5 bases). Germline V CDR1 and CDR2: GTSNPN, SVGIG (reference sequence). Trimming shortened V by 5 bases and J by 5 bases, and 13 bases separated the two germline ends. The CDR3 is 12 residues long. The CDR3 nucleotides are TGTGCCTGGGGCCGCACTAGGAACGAGCAGTACTTC. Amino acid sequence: CAWGRTRNEQYF.

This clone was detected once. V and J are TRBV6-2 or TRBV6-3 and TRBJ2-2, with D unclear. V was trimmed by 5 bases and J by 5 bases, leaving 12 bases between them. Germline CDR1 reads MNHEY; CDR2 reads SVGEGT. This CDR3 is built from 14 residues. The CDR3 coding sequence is TGTGCCAGCAGTGGGCAGTTCCTAACCGGGGAGCTGTTTTTT. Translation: CASSGQFLTGELFF.

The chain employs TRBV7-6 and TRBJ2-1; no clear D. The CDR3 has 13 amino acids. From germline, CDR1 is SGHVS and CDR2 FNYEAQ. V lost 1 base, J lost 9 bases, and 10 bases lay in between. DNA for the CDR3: TGTGCCAGCAGCTTAGAGGGCTACGGTGAGCAGTTCTTC. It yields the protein CASSLEGYGEQFF.

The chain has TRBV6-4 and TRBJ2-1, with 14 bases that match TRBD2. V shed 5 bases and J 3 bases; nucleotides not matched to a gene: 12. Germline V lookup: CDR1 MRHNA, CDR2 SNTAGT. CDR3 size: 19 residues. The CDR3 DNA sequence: TGTGCCAGCAGTCCGTGGGGGACTAGCGGGAGCCGGGTCTACAATGAGCAGTTCTTC. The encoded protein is CASSPWGTSGSRVYNEQFF.

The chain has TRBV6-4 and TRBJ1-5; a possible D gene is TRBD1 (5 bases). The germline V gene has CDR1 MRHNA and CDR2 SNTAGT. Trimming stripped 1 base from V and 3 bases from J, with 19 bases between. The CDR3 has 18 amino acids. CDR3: CASSDYRDGRKFNQPQHF. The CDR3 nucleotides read TGTGCCAGCAGTGACTACCGGGACGGTCGAAAATTCAATCAGCCCCAGCATTTT.

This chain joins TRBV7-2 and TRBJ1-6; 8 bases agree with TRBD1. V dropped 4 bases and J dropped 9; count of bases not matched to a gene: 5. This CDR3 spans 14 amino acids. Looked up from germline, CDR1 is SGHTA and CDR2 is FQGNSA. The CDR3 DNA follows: TGTGCCAGCAGCTCGGACAGGGAGAGTTCACCCCTCCACTTT. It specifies CASSSDRESSPLHF.

CDR3 DNA: TGTGCCAGCGTCCCGACAGGGGAGTGGGTCACTGAAGCTTTCTTT. Its protein is CASVPTGEWVTEAFF. The gene calls are TRBV7-8 and TRBJ1-1; 8 nucleotides align to TRBD1. From germline, CDR1 is SGHVS and CDR2 FQNEAQ. The CDR3 length is 15 residues. Trimming cost V 8 bases and J 4 bases; bases outside gene matches: 12.

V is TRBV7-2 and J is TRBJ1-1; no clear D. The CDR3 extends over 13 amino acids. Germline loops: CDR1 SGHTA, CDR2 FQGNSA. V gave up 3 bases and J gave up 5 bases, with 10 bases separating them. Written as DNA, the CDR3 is TGTGCCAGCAGCTTGGGGATCCGGACTGAAGCTTTCTTT. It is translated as CASSLGIRTEAFF.

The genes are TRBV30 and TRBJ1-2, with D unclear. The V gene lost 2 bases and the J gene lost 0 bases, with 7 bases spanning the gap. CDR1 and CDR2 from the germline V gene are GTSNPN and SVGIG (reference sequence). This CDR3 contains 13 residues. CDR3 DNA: TGTGCCTGGAGTTGGACCTCTAACTATGGCTACACCTTC. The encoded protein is CAWSWTSNYGYTF.

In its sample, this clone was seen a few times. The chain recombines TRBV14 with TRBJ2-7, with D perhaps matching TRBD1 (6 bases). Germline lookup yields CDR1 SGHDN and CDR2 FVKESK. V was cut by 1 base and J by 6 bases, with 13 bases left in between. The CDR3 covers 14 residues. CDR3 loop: CASSQVLPGVEQYF. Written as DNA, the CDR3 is TGTGCCAGCAGCCAAGTTTTACCAGGGGTCGAGCAGTACTTC.

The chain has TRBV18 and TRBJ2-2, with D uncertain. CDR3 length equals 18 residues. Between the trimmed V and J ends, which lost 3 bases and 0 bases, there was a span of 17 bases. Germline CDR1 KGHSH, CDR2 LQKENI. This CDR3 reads CASSPNPVQWANTGELFF. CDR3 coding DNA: TGTGCCAGCTCACCCAACCCGGTGCAGTGGGCGAACACCGGGGAGCTGTTTTTT.

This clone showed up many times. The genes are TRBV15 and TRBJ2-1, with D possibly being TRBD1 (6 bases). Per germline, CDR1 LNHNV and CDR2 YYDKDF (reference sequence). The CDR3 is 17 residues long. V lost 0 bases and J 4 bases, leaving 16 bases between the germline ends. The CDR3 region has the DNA TGTGCCACCAGCAGAGATCTGACAGGCAGCGGTTACAATGAGCAGTTCTTC. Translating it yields CATSRDLTGSGYNEQFF.

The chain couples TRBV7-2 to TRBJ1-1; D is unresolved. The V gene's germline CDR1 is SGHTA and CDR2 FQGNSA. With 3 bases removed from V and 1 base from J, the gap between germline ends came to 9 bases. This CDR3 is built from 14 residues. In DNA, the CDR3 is TGTGCCAGCAGCTTGACCCGGGGGAACACTGAAGCTTTCTTT. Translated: CASSLTRGNTEAFF. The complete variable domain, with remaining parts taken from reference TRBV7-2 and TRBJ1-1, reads GAGVSQSPSNKVTEKGKDVELRCDPISGHTALYWYRQSLGQGLEFLIYFQGNSAPDKSGLPSDRFSAERTGGSVSTLTIQRTQQEDSAVYLCASSLTRGNTEAFFGQGTRLTVV.

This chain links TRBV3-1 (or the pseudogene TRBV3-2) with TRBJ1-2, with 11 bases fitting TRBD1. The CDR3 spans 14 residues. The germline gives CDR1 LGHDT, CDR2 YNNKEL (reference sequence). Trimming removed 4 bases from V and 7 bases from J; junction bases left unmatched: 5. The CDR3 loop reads CASSPGQGAGGYTF. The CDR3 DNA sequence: TGTGCCAGCAGCCCAGGACAGGGGGCAGGTGGCTACACCTTC.

The CDR3 region has the DNA TGTGCCAGCAGCTTAGCGGTAGCGGGGGGCCCGGATGAGCAGTTCTTC. Its translation is CASSLAVAGGPDEQFF. This sequence joins TRBV13 and TRBJ2-1; 10 bases fit TRBD2. This CDR3 contains 16 residues. Germline V gene data show CDR1 as PRHDT and CDR2 as FYEKMQ (reference sequence). The V and J ends lost 1 base and 8 bases, in that order; junction bases with no gene match: 8.

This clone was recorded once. CDR3 amino acids: CASSLGQYNSPLHF. As DNA, the CDR3 is TGTGCCAGCAGCCTCGGACAGTATAATTCACCCCTCCACTTT. J is TRBJ1-6 and V is TRBV3-1 (or the pseudogene TRBV3-2); D perhaps matches TRBD1 (6 bases). The V end lost 4 bases, the J end lost 4 bases, and 8 bases lay between the germline ends. This CDR3 is 14 amino acids long. The germline gives CDR1 LGHDT, CDR2 YNNKEL (reference sequence).

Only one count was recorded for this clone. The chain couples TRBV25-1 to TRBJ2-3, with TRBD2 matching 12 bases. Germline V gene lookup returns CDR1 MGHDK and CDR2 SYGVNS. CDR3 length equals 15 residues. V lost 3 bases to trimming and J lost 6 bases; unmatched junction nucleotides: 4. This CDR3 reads CASSDLAGGGDTQYF. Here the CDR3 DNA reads TGTGCCAGCAGTGATCTAGCGGGAGGGGGTGATACGCAGTATTTT.

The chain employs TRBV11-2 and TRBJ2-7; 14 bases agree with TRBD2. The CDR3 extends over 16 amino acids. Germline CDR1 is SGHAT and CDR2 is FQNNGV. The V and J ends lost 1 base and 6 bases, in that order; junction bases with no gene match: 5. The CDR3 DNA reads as TGTGCCAGCAGCTTAGCGGGACTAGCGGGAGATCTCGAGCAGTACTTC. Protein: CASSLAGLAGDLEQYF.

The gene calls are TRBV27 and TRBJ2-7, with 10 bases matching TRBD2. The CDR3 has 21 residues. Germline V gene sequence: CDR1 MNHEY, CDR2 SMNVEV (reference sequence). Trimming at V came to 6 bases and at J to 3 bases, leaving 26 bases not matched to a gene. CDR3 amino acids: CASSGLGTGRGLAGAFYEQYF. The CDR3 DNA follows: TGTGCCAGCAGCGGATTAGGTACTGGGAGGGGGCTAGCGGGAGCCTTCTACGAGCAGTACTTC.